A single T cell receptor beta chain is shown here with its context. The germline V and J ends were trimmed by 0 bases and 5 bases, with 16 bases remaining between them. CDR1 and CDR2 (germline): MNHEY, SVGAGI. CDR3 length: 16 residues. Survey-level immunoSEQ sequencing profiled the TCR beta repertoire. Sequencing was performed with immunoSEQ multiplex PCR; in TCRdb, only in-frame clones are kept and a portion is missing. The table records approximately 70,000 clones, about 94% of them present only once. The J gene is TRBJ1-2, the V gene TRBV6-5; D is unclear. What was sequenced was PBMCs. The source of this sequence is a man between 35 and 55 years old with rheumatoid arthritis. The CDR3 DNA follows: TGTGCCAGCAGTTACTCGACGGGAGTTTTGATTTATGGCTACACCTTC. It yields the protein CASSYSTGVLIYGYTF.